Listed below are T cell receptor beta chains from one sample, sequenced in a study of cytomegalovirus exposure and HLA in healthy donors. Clones were read by immunoSEQ multiplex PCR, and TCRdb kept only the in-frame ones, dropping some. This sample carries over 200,000 clones, 60% to 80% of them seen once, and the ten largest clones take approximately 1.8%. Sequencing was carried out using PBMCs. The receptors were sampled from a male donor in good health and CMV-seronegative. CDR3s include the opening cysteine and the closing phenylalanine or tryptophan. The D gene is left open where the match is weak. The size of a clone is reported for some rows only, either as once, few or many, or as a class for expanded clones.

v_call: TRBV7-3; j_call: TRBJ2-6; clone_size: NA; d_call: TRBD2; cdr3_aa: CASSEGTSGASGANVLTF; cdr3_nt: TGTGCCAGCAGCGAAGGGACTAGCGGGGCGTCTGGGGCCAACGTCCTGACTTTC
v_call: TRBV10-3; j_call: TRBJ2-7; clone_size: NA; d_call: NA; cdr3_aa: CAIRGDGTAGYEQYF; cdr3_nt: TGTGCCATCAGGGGGGACGGGACAGCGGGCTACGAGCAGTACTTC
v_call: TRBV5-8; j_call: TRBJ2-3; clone_size: NA; d_call: TRBD2; cdr3_aa: CASSSVAGGSTDTQYF; cdr3_nt: TGTGCCAGCAGCTCAGTAGCGGGGGGGAGCACAGATACGCAGTATTTT
v_call: TRBV9; j_call: TRBJ2-7; clone_size: NA; d_call: TRBD1; cdr3_aa: CASSAGQEPYEQYF; cdr3_nt: TGTGCCAGCAGCGCGGGACAGGAGCCCTACGAGCAGTACTTC
v_call: TRBV6-5; j_call: TRBJ1-2; clone_size: NA; d_call: NA; cdr3_aa: CASSYFGRTNYGHTF; cdr3_nt: TGTGCCAGCAGTTACTTTGGGAGGACTAACTATGGCCACACCTTC
v_call: TRBV30; j_call: TRBJ2-7; clone_size: NA; d_call: NA; cdr3_aa: CAWRGGGAYEQYF; cdr3_nt: TGTGCCTGGAGGGGAGGGGGGGCGTACGAGCAGTACTTC
v_call: TRBV4-1; j_call: TRBJ2-7; clone_size: few; d_call: NA; cdr3_aa: CASSPSGGSYEQYF; cdr3_nt: TGCGCCAGCAGCCCTTCAGGAGGTTCCTACGAGCAGTACTTC
v_call: TRBV27; j_call: TRBJ1-2; clone_size: NA; d_call: NA; cdr3_aa: CASSLLPEFYGYTF; cdr3_nt: TGTGCCAGCAGTTTACTCCCAGAATTCTATGGCTACACCTTC
v_call: TRBV7-9; j_call: TRBJ1-1; clone_size: NA; d_call: NA; cdr3_aa: CASSLSALGLANTEAFF; cdr3_nt: TGTGCCAGCAGCTTATCGGCTTTAGGGCTAGCCAACACTGAAGCTTTCTTT
v_call: TRBV4-1; j_call: TRBJ2-7; clone_size: NA; d_call: NA; cdr3_aa: CASSQDLGNQAGQYF; cdr3_nt: TGCGCCAGCAGCCAAGATTTGGGGAACCAAGCGGGGCAGTACTTC
v_call: TRBV5-6; j_call: TRBJ1-5; clone_size: NA; d_call: NA; cdr3_aa: CASSLTRSNQPQHF; cdr3_nt: TGTGCCAGCAGCCTTACACGCAGCAATCAGCCCCAGCATTTT
v_call: TRBV9; j_call: TRBJ2-3; clone_size: NA; d_call: NA; cdr3_aa: CASSVGRSLASTDTQYF; cdr3_nt: TGTGCCAGCAGCGTAGGACGGAGTCTGGCTAGCACAGATACGCAGTATTTT
v_call: TRBV5-4; j_call: TRBJ2-1; clone_size: NA; d_call: TRBD1; cdr3_aa: CASWSGQGYNEQFF; cdr3_nt: TGTGCCAGCTGGTCGGGACAGGGATACAATGAGCAGTTCTTC
v_call: TRBV30; j_call: TRBJ2-1; clone_size: NA; d_call: TRBD2; cdr3_aa: CAWSITSGVYNEQFF; cdr3_nt: TGTGCCTGGAGTATAACTAGCGGAGTATACAATGAGCAGTTCTTC
v_call: TRBV5-1; j_call: TRBJ2-5; clone_size: NA; d_call: TRBD2; cdr3_aa: CASSLAGGKQETQYF; cdr3_nt: TGCGCCAGCAGCCTCGCGGGGGGGAAACAAGAGACCCAGTACTTC
v_call: TRBV27; j_call: TRBJ2-4; clone_size: few; d_call: NA; cdr3_aa: CASSLGTLQYF; cdr3_nt: TGTGCCAGCAGTTTAGGTACACTTCAGTACTTC
v_call: TRBV25-1; j_call: TRBJ1-1; clone_size: few; d_call: TRBD1; cdr3_aa: CASSYRGLMNTEAFF; cdr3_nt: TGTGCCAGCTCATACAGGGGGCTCATGAACACTGAAGCTTTCTTT
v_call: TRBV5-6; j_call: TRBJ2-7; clone_size: NA; d_call: NA; cdr3_aa: CASSSWGLFSYEQYF; cdr3_nt: TGTGCCAGCAGCTCTTGGGGCCTGTTTAGTTACGAGCAGTACTTC
v_call: TRBV5-1; j_call: TRBJ2-2; clone_size: NA; d_call: TRBD1; cdr3_aa: CASSLEQGYTGELFF; cdr3_nt: TGCGCCAGCAGCTTGGAACAGGGGTACACCGGGGAGCTGTTTTTT
v_call: TRBV11-2; j_call: TRBJ2-3; clone_size: few; d_call: NA; cdr3_aa: CASSLQGSTDTQYF; cdr3_nt: TGTGCCAGCAGCTTGCAGGGAAGCACAGATACGCAGTATTTT
v_call: TRBV7-3; j_call: TRBJ2-5; clone_size: once; d_call: NA; cdr3_aa: CASSPTLQETQYF; cdr3_nt: TGTGCCAGCAGCCCCACCCTACAAGAGACCCAGTACTTC
v_call: TRBV6-1; j_call: TRBJ2-5; clone_size: NA; d_call: TRBD2; cdr3_aa: CASSALASGGAGETQYF; cdr3_nt: TGTGCCAGCAGTGCTCTGGCTAGCGGGGGGGCCGGAGAGACCCAGTACTTC
v_call: TRBV28; j_call: TRBJ2-1; clone_size: NA; d_call: NA; cdr3_aa: CASALSYNEQFF; cdr3_nt: TGTGCCAGCGCCCTAAGCTACAATGAGCAGTTCTTC
v_call: TRBV4-2; j_call: TRBJ2-3; clone_size: NA; d_call: NA; cdr3_aa: CASSQDRAVTDTQYF; cdr3_nt: TGTGCCAGCAGCCAAGACAGGGCCGTCACAGATACGCAGTATTTT
v_call: TRBV5-1; j_call: TRBJ2-7; clone_size: NA; d_call: NA; cdr3_aa: CASSLAAGIYEQYF; cdr3_nt: TGCGCCAGCAGCTTGGCCGCGGGGATATACGAGCAGTACTTC
v_call: TRBV28; j_call: TRBJ2-3; clone_size: few; d_call: TRBD2; cdr3_aa: CASRDSGGATDTQYF; cdr3_nt: TGTGCCAGCAGGGATAGCGGGGGGGCAACAGATACGCAGTATTTT
v_call: TRBV4-1; j_call: TRBJ1-2; clone_size: NA; d_call: NA; cdr3_aa: CASSQDQGAMAQLFSGYTF; cdr3_nt: TGCGCCAGCAGCCAAGATCAAGGGGCCATGGCCCAGTTATTTTCCGGCTACACCTTC
v_call: TRBV7-2; j_call: TRBJ1-5; clone_size: NA; d_call: TRBD1; cdr3_aa: CASSSRGQGDQPQHF; cdr3_nt: TGTGCCAGCAGCTCCCGGGGACAGGGGGATCAGCCCCAGCATTTT
v_call: TRBV28; j_call: TRBJ1-1; clone_size: NA; d_call: NA; cdr3_aa: CASSLFRVNTEAFF; cdr3_nt: TGTGCCAGCAGTTTATTCCGGGTGAACACTGAAGCTTTCTTT
v_call: TRBV2; j_call: TRBJ1-2; clone_size: few; d_call: NA; cdr3_aa: CASSEVQGFSNYGYTF; cdr3_nt: TGTGCCAGCAGTGAAGTACAGGGTTTTTCTAACTATGGCTACACCTTC
v_call: TRBV28; j_call: TRBJ2-1; clone_size: once; d_call: TRBD1; cdr3_aa: CASSAPGQGAGEQFF; cdr3_nt: TGTGCCAGCAGCGCCCCGGGACAGGGGGCGGGTGAGCAGTTCTTC
v_call: TRBV5-1; j_call: TRBJ2-1; clone_size: NA; d_call: TRBD2; cdr3_aa: CASSLVGGRIANEQFF; cdr3_nt: TGCGCCAGCAGCTTGGTGGGCGGGAGAATCGCCAATGAGCAGTTCTTC
v_call: TRBV10-3; j_call: TRBJ2-7; clone_size: NA; d_call: NA; cdr3_aa: CAIRSSGEQYF; cdr3_nt: TGTGCCATCAGATCCTCGGGTGAGCAGTACTTC
v_call: TRBV7-8; j_call: TRBJ2-1; clone_size: NA; d_call: NA; cdr3_aa: CASSPPGYNEQFF; cdr3_nt: TGTGCCAGCAGCCCCCCGGGCTACAATGAGCAGTTCTTC
v_call: TRBV9; j_call: TRBJ1-5; clone_size: NA; d_call: NA; cdr3_aa: CASSVGQGAGQPQHF; cdr3_nt: TGTGCCAGCAGCGTAGGGCAGGGTGCCGGTCAGCCCCAGCATTTT
v_call: TRBV27; j_call: TRBJ2-3; clone_size: NA; d_call: TRBD2; cdr3_aa: CASRVLAGVDTQYF; cdr3_nt: TGTGCCAGCAGGGTCCTAGCGGGGGTGGATACGCAGTATTTT
v_call: TRBV5-1; j_call: TRBJ2-5; clone_size: NA; d_call: NA; cdr3_aa: CASSWEGVNQETQYF; cdr3_nt: TGCGCCAGCAGCTGGGAGGGGGTTAACCAAGAGACCCAGTACTTC
v_call: TRBV19; j_call: TRBJ2-5; clone_size: NA; d_call: TRBD2; cdr3_aa: CASSTSGGEETQYF; cdr3_nt: TGTGCCAGTAGTACGTCCGGGGGGGAAGAGACCCAGTACTTC
v_call: TRBV6-1; j_call: TRBJ1-4; clone_size: NA; d_call: TRBD1; cdr3_aa: CASSSPGQGFEKLFF; cdr3_nt: TGTGCCAGCAGCTCACCGGGACAGGGTTTTGAAAAACTGTTTTTT
v_call: TRBV27; j_call: TRBJ1-5; clone_size: NA; d_call: NA; cdr3_aa: CASSIGGSSNQPQHF; cdr3_nt: TGTGCCAGCAGTATCGGAGGGAGTAGCAATCAGCCCCAGCATTTT
v_call: TRBV7-3; j_call: TRBJ1-1; clone_size: NA; d_call: TRBD1; cdr3_aa: CASSLKGGITEAFF; cdr3_nt: TGTGCCAGCAGCTTAAAAGGGGGCATCACTGAAGCTTTCTTT
v_call: TRBV28; j_call: TRBJ2-5; clone_size: NA; d_call: NA; cdr3_aa: CASSLLGIQETQYF; cdr3_nt: TGTGCCAGCAGTTTATTGGGCATACAAGAGACCCAGTACTTC
v_call: TRBV6-1; j_call: TRBJ1-1; clone_size: NA; d_call: NA; cdr3_aa: CASRKNRDTEAFF; cdr3_nt: TGTGCCAGCAGGAAGAACAGGGACACTGAAGCTTTCTTT
v_call: TRBV5-4; j_call: TRBJ1-3; clone_size: NA; d_call: NA; cdr3_aa: CASSFDQVSGNTIYF; cdr3_nt: TGTGCCAGCAGCTTCGATCAGGTCTCTGGAAACACCATATATTTT
v_call: TRBV19; j_call: TRBJ1-5; clone_size: NA; d_call: TRBD1; cdr3_aa: CASRTGSSNQPQHF; cdr3_nt: TGTGCCAGTAGGACAGGGTCGAGCAATCAGCCCCAGCATTTT
v_call: TRBV7-8; j_call: TRBJ2-3; clone_size: few; d_call: TRBD1; cdr3_aa: CASSFEDRVTDTQYF; cdr3_nt: TGTGCCAGCAGCTTCGAGGACAGGGTTACAGATACGCAGTATTTT
v_call: TRBV7-2; j_call: TRBJ2-6; clone_size: NA; d_call: TRBD1; cdr3_aa: CASSLQRGGLSSGANVLTF; cdr3_nt: TGTGCCAGCAGCTTACAGAGAGGGGGCCTAAGCTCTGGGGCCAACGTCCTGACTTTC
v_call: TRBV29-1; j_call: TRBJ1-2; clone_size: NA; d_call: NA; cdr3_aa: CSVYQATGISYGYTF; cdr3_nt: TGCAGCGTTTACCAAGCGACAGGCATTAGCTATGGCTACACCTTC
v_call: TRBV30; j_call: TRBJ2-7; clone_size: NA; d_call: NA; cdr3_aa: CAWSVIGSGEQYF; cdr3_nt: TGTGCCTGGAGTGTAATAGGGAGCGGCGAGCAGTACTTC
v_call: TRBV7-8; j_call: TRBJ2-7; clone_size: NA; d_call: NA; cdr3_aa: CASSFSEHLYEQYF; cdr3_nt: TGTGCCAGCAGCTTCTCCGAACACCTTTACGAGCAGTACTTC
v_call: TRBV9; j_call: TRBJ1-3; clone_size: NA; d_call: NA; cdr3_aa: CASSVVAGQLPGNTIYF; cdr3_nt: TGTGCCAGCAGCGTAGTAGCGGGCCAGCTGCCTGGAAACACCATATATTTT
v_call: TRBV7-9; j_call: TRBJ1-4; clone_size: NA; d_call: TRBD1; cdr3_aa: CASSLGGQANEKLFF; cdr3_nt: TGTGCCAGCAGCTTAGGGGGACAGGCTAATGAAAAACTGTTTTTT
v_call: TRBV6-5; j_call: TRBJ2-7; clone_size: NA; d_call: NA; cdr3_aa: CASSYSIGGNSYEQYF; cdr3_nt: TGTGCCAGCAGTTACTCAATTGGCGGGAACAGCTACGAGCAGTACTTT
v_call: TRBV19; j_call: TRBJ2-5; clone_size: NA; d_call: TRBD1; cdr3_aa: CASSIVTAGGRETQYF; cdr3_nt: TGTGCCAGTAGTATAGTTACGGCAGGGGGCAGAGAGACCCAGTACTTC
v_call: TRBV7-2; j_call: TRBJ1-1; clone_size: NA; d_call: NA; cdr3_aa: CASSLSRRGTEAFF; cdr3_nt: TGTGCCAGCAGCTTATCACGGCGGGGGACTGAAGCTTTCTTT